This T cell receptor beta chain was identified during a study of blood T cells in healthy people across ages. Findings of the study overall: Naive and antigen-experienced cells could not be conclusively compared, given unsorted PBMCs. Relative to aged donors, long-lived donors carried more naive CD4+ cells and displayed higher diversity. Possibly confounding the expanded clonotype changes was the fact that donor CMV status was unknown.

This clonotype has only a few counts. Its antigen is undetermined. A second PCR, run for roughly 6 to 11 cycles, used a sample-barcoded 5' primer plus a J-beta primer mix. MiXCR was run by TCRdb on the 5' RACE reads, yielding one entry per CDR3 protein. The table has hundreds of thousands of distinct CDR3 sequences, more than 40% seen once. Germline trimming cut 0 bases from V and 3 bases from J; bases unmatched to any gene: 6. CDR1 and CDR2 (germline): LGHDT, YNNKEL (reference sequence). This CDR3 is 16 amino acids long. Material for sequencing was blood. The V gene is TRBV3-1, the J gene TRBJ2-7, with TRBD1 matching over 9 bases. This clonotype was sampled from a man in his 60s in good health. The CDR3 region is CASSQDLLGQGYEQYF. In DNA, the CDR3 is TGTGCCAGCAGCCAAGATCTTTTGGGACAGGGCTACGAGCAGTACTTC.